The 5 T cell receptor beta chains presented below share a single source sample, sequenced in a study of shared clonotypes between healthy human individuals. Profiled with immunoSEQ multiplex PCR; TCRdb holds only in-frame clones, not every one. This sample yields approximately 2,000,000 clones, of which 85% to 95% are seen a single time; 0.37% belongs to the top ten. The material sequenced was naive CD4+ T cells from PBMCs. Subset described: CD45RA+ positively selected. The receptors originated from a man aged 18 to 35 in good health. Some clones in this sample may be carry-over from other donors' samples.

The chain has TRBV28 and TRBJ1-1; D is undetermined. V dropped 5 bases and J dropped 3 bases, with 10 bases sitting between them. The V gene's germline CDR1 is MDHEN and CDR2 SYDVKM. This CDR3 contains 13 residues. The CDR3 here is CASSPGRDTEAFF. CDR3 sequence (DNA): TGTGCCAGCAGTCCGGGGAGGGACACTGAAGCTTTCTTT.

The chain combines TRBV7-3 with TRBJ2-1; 9 bases are shared with TRBD1. Germline V gene sequence: CDR1 SGHTA, CDR2 FQGTGA. The CDR3 loop spans 16 amino acids. The V and J ends lost 2 bases and 8 bases, in that order; junction bases with no gene match: 10. The CDR3 nucleotides read TGTGCCAGCAGCTTAGTACAGGGGGCCCGGGAGGATGAGCAGTTCTTC. Translating it yields CASSLVQGAREDEQFF.

This clone was found once. The V call is TRBV25-1, the J call TRBJ2-2; 7 bases are a match to TRBD1. The V gene's germline CDR1 is MGHDK and CDR2 SYGVNS. V was clipped by 2 bases and J by 3 bases; unmatched bases: 6. The CDR3 consists of 16 residues. The CDR3 sequence: CASSEHGTAHTGELFF. The CDR3 DNA follows: TGTGCCAGCAGTGAACACGGGACAGCCCACACCGGGGAGCTGTTTTTT.

The chain combines TRBV4-2 with TRBJ1-2; D gene ambiguous. The germline V gene encodes CDR1 LGHNA and CDR2 YNFKEQ. V shed 4 bases and J shed 7 bases, with 10 bases lying between them. The CDR3 has 12 amino acids. The CDR3 DNA follows: TGTGCCAGCAGCCCCAGTCCAGGTGGCTACACCTTC. This translates into CASSPSPGGYTF.

The chain couples TRBV9 to TRBJ2-3, with a tentative D call TRBD2 (5 bases). Trimming took 0 bases from V and 2 from J, leaving 16 bases between them. This CDR3 is 17 amino acids long. CDR1 is SGDLS and CDR2 is YYNGEE in the germline V gene. CDR3 protein: CASSVAARAEYTDTQYF. The CDR3 region has the DNA TGTGCCAGCAGCGTAGCCGCCCGAGCGGAGTACACAGATACGCAGTATTTT.